Presented here are 14 T cell receptor beta chains from one specimen sequenced in a study of blood T cell repertoires in COVID-19. This table comes from immunoSEQ multiplex PCR, and its TCRdb copy is limited to in-frame clones, with some not included. The table includes 60,000 to 70,000 clones, approximately 88% detected once. Sequencing input: peripheral blood. Receptors originate from a woman aged 55-75 years with acute or convalescent COVID-19.

This chain's CDR3 is CASSQRWGGPKNIQYF. For the CDR3, the DNA is TGTGCCAGCAGCCAAAGATGGGGGGGGCCCAAAAACATTCAGTACTTC. The V call is TRBV4-2, the J call TRBJ2-4; the D gene is possibly TRBD2 (7 bases). Germline V CDR1 and CDR2: LGHNA, YNFKEQ. Trimming took 2 bases from V and 2 from J, leaving 13 bases between them. This CDR3 comprises 16 residues.

In its sample, this clone was seen a few times. This sequence joins TRBV30 and TRBJ1-1, with 9 bases identical to TRBD1. From germline, CDR1 is GTSNPN and CDR2 SVGIG (reference sequence). The J segment lost 4 bases and the V segment lost 5 bases, leaving 2 bases of the junction unmatched. CDR3 size: 12 residues. Written as DNA, the CDR3 is TGTGCCTGGGCGGACAGGGGCACTGAAGCTTTCTTT. Its protein product is CAWADRGTEAFF.

The rearrangement joins TRBV4-2 to TRBJ1-6, with D maybe TRBD1 (6 bases). Germline CDR1 reads LGHNA; CDR2 reads YNFKEQ. The CDR3 loop spans 14 amino acids. V was pared by 3 bases and J by 7 bases, with 10 bases between. The CDR3 DNA reads TGTGCCAGCAGCCAGGATACAGGGAATTCACCCCTCCACTTT. Residues: CASSQDTGNSPLHF.

J is TRBJ2-1 and V is TRBV3-1 (or the pseudogene TRBV3-2); 8 nucleotides align to TRBD1. Germline trimming cut 5 bases from V and 5 bases from J; bases unmatched to any gene: 14. The CDR3 contains 17 residues. Germline lookup yields CDR1 LGHDT and CDR2 YNNKEL (reference sequence). The CDR3 region is CASSDGTGYGHNNEQFF. The CDR3 DNA is TGTGCCAGCAGCGACGGGACAGGATATGGTCATAACAATGAGCAGTTCTTC.

CDR3 sequence (DNA): TGTGCCAGCAGCTTAGATCTCGCGGGAGGGCCGGTTACGCAGTATTTT. Its translation: CASSLDLAGGPVTQYF. The chain links TRBV11-3 to TRBJ2-3; 9 bases are shared with TRBD2. CDR1 is SGHNT, CDR2 YENEEA, per germline. The CDR3 runs to 16 residues. V lost 0 bases and J lost 8; bases outside the gene matches: 9.

This rearrangement joins TRBV5-4 to TRBJ1-1; 11 positions agree with TRBD1. Per germline, CDR1 SGHNT and CDR2 YYREEE (reference sequence). V shed 4 bases, J shed 5 bases, and the junction held 13 bases outside the gene matches. CDR3 length equals 17 residues. The CDR3 sequence: CASSPGQGGFRATEAFF. The DNA for the CDR3 is TGTGCCAGCAGCCCGGGACAGGGGGGATTTCGGGCTACTGAAGCTTTCTTT.

The rearrangement joins TRBV10-3 to TRBJ2-3; D might be TRBD2 (5 bases). The CDR3 totals 16 residues. V lost 4 bases, J lost 2 bases, and 16 bases lay in between. Germline V gene lookup returns CDR1 ENHRY and CDR2 SYGVKD. The CDR3 bases are TGTGCCATCAGTGCTTCGAGCGGACTTCACACAGATACGCAGTATTTT. Translation gives CAISASSGLHTDTQYF.

The chain recombines TRBV11-2 with TRBJ2-5; 8 nucleotides align to TRBD2. CDR3 size: 14 residues. V trimming: 5 bases; J trimming: 2 bases; junction bases outside the gene matches: 4. Germline V gene sequence: CDR1 SGHAT, CDR2 FQNNGV. In DNA form, the CDR3 reads TGTGCCAGCAGCCAAGGCGGGAGGCAAGAGACCCAGTACTTC. Amino acids: CASSQGGRQETQYF.

The rearrangement uses TRBV18 and TRBJ2-3; 11 positions agree with TRBD2. V lost 5 bases to trimming and J lost 1 base; unmatched junction nucleotides: 2. The CDR3 is 15 residues long. Germline lookup yields CDR1 KGHSH and CDR2 LQKENI. CDR3 nucleotides: TGTGCCAGCTCATTGGGACTAGCGGGCACAGATACGCAGTATTTT. This translates into CASSLGLAGTDTQYF.

This chain joins TRBV5-1 and TRBJ2-1, with 7 bases that match TRBD2. CDR1 and CDR2 (germline): SGHRS, YFSETQ. This CDR3 spans 17 amino acids. Trimming cost V 0 bases and J 0 bases; bases outside gene matches: 6. The CDR3 protein is CASSLAPSGGSYNEQFF. In nucleotides, the CDR3 is TGCGCCAGCAGCTTGGCTCCTAGCGGCGGCTCCTACAATGAGCAGTTCTTC.

The chain joins TRBV5-1 to TRBJ2-1; the match to TRBD2 covers 10 bases. This CDR3 has 15 residues. V gave up 3 bases and J gave up 4 bases; unmatched junction bases: 4. The V gene's germline CDR1 is SGHRS and CDR2 YFSETQ. The CDR3: CASSSPSGGYNEQFF. The CDR3 DNA reads as TGCGCCAGCAGCTCCCCTAGCGGGGGTTACAATGAGCAGTTCTTC.

The chain combines TRBV19 with TRBJ2-7; TRBD1 agrees at 7 bases. The CDR3 extends over 13 amino acids. The germline V gene has CDR1 LNHDA and CDR2 SQIVND (reference sequence). V lost 5 bases to trimming and J lost 4 bases; unmatched junction nucleotides: 5. The CDR3 spells CASSPSRGYEQYV. The CDR3 nucleotides are TGTGCCAGTAGTCCGTCCAGGGGGTACGAGCAGTACGTC.

The V call is TRBV10-2, the J call TRBJ2-2; 7 nucleotides align to TRBD2. Germline V gives CDR1 WSHSY, CDR2 SAAADI. This CDR3 region has 17 residues. Trimming removed 4 bases from V and 7 bases from J; junction bases left unmatched: 15. The CDR3 region is CASSGALSGEGNGELFF. CDR3 DNA sequence: TGCGCCAGCAGTGGAGCATTGAGCGGGGAGGGTAACGGGGAGCTGTTTTTT.

This clone was detected only once. The V and J genes are TRBV7-2 and TRBJ1-2, with D possibly being TRBD1 (5 bases). Germline V lookup: CDR1 SGHTA, CDR2 FQGNSA. This CDR3 spans 13 amino acids. Trimming cost V 3 bases and J 4 bases, with 9 bases left between them. CDR3 region: CASSLGGSYGYTF. The CDR3 region has the DNA TGTGCCAGCAGCTTGGGGGGAAGCTATGGCTACACCTTC. Full variable domain (rest looked up from reference TRBV7-2 and TRBJ1-2): GAGVSQSPSNKVTEKGKDVELRCDPISGHTALYWYRQSLGQGLEFLIYFQGNSAPDKSGLPSDRFSAERTGGSVSTLTIQRTQQEDSAVYLCASSLGGSYGYTFGSGTRLTVV.